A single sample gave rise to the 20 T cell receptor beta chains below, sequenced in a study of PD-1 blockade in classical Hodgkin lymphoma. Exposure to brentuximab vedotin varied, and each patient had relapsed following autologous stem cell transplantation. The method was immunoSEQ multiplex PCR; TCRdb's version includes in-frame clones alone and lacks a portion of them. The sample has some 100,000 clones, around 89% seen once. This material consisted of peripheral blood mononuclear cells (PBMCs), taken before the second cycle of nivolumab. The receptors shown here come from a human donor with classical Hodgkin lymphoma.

The CDR3 reads CAIPTKKGLRQTQHF. The CDR3 DNA follows: TGTGCCATTCCGACCAAGAAGGGGCTAAGGCAGACCCAGCATTTT. The chain recombines TRBV27 with TRBJ1-5, with D possibly being TRBD1 (5 bases). Germline V gives CDR1 MNHEY, CDR2 SMNVEV (reference sequence). This CDR3 is 15 amino acids long. V gave up 10 bases and J gave up 11 bases, with 27 bases separating them.

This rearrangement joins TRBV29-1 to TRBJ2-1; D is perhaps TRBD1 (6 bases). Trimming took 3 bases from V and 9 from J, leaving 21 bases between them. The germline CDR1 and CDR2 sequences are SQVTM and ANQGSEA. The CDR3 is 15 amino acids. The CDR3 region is CSVDSRGTPGGEQFF. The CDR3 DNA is TGCAGCGTTGACTCTAGAGGGACACCTGGAGGTGAGCAGTTCTTC.

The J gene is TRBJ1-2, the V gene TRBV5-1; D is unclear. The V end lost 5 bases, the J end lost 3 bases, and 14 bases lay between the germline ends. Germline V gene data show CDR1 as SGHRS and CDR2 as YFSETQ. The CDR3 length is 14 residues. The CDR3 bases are TGCGCCAGCAGTCCGGAGGAGGAGGACTATGGCTACACCTTC. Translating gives CASSPEEEDYGYTF.

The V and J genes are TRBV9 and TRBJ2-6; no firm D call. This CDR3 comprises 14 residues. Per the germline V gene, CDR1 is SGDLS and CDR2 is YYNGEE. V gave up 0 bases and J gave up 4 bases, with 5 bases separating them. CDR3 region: CASSVAPGANVLTF. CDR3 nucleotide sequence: TGTGCCAGCAGCGTAGCTCCGGGGGCCAACGTCCTGACTTTC.

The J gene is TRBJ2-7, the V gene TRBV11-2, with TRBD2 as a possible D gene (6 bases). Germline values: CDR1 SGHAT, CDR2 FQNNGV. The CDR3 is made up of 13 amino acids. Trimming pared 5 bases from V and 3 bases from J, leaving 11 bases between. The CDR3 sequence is CASSRGTVYEQYF. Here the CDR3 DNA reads TGTGCCAGCAGCCGGGGGACGGTCTACGAGCAGTACTTC.

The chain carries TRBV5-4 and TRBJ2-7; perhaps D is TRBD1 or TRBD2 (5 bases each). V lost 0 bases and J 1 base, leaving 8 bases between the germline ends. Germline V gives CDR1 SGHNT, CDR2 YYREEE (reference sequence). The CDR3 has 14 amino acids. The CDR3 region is CASSLGWGSYEQYF. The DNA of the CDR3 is TGTGCCAGCAGCTTGGGTTGGGGGTCCTACGAGCAGTACTTC. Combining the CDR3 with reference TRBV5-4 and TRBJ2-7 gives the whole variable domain ETGVTQSPTHLIKTRGQQVTLRCSSQSGHNTVSWYQQALGQGPQFIFQYYREEENGRGNFPPRFSGLQFPNYSSELNVNALELDDSALYLCASSLGWGSYEQYFGPGTRLTVT.

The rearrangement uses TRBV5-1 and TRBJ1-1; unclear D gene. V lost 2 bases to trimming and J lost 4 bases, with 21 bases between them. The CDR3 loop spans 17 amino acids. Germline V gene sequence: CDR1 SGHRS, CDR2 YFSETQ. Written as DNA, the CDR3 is TGCGCCAGCAGCTTTGTCCCACGGGCCCTCTGGGGCACTGAAGCTTTCTTT. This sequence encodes CASSFVPRALWGTEAFF.

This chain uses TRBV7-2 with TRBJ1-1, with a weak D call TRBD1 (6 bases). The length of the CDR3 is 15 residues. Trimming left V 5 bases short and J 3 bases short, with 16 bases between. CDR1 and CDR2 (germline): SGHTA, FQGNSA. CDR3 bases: TGTGCCAGCAGCCATTTGGACAGACTTTACACTGAAGCTTTCTTT. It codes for CASSHLDRLYTEAFF.

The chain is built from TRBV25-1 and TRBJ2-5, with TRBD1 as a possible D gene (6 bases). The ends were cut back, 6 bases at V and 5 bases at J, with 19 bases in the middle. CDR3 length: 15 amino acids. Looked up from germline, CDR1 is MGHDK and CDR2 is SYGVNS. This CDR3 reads CASRYRGQSEETQYF. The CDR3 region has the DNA TGTGCCAGCAGATACCGAGGACAGTCGGAGGAGACCCAGTACTTC.

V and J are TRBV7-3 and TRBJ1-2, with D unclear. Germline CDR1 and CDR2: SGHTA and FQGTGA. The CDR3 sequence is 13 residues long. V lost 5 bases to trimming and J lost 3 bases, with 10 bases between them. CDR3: CASSPVRDYGYTF. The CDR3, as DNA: TGTGCCAGCAGCCCGGTTCGCGACTATGGCTACACCTTC.

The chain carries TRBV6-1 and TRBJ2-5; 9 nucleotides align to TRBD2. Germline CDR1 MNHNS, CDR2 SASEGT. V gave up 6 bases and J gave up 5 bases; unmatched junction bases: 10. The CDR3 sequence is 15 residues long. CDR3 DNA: TGTGCCAGCAGCCAGCCGATTACTAGCGGGGAGACCCAGTACTTC. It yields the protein CASSQPITSGETQYF.

This chain's CDR3 is CASSSGQDGAQHF. Written as DNA, the CDR3 is TGTGCCAGCAGTTCCGGACAGGACGGAGCCCAGCATTTT. This chain joins TRBV25-1 and TRBJ1-5; 7 positions match TRBD1. Germline CDR1 MGHDK, CDR2 SYGVNS. V shed 5 bases, J shed 11 bases, and the junction held 9 bases outside the gene matches. This CDR3 contains 13 residues. Using reference TRBV25-1 and TRBJ1-5 for the parts outside the CDR3, the full variable domain is EADIYQTPRYLVIGTGKKITLECSQTMGHDKMYWYQQDPGMELHLIHYSYGVNSTEKGDLSSESTVSRIRTEHFPLTLESARPSHTSQYLCASSSGQDGAQHFGDGTRLSIL.

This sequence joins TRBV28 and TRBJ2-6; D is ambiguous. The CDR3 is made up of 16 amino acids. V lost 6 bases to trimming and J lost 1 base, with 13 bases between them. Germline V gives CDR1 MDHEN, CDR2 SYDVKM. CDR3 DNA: TGTGCCAGCAGCCACTTGGTTTGGTCTGGGGCCAACGTCCTGACTTTC. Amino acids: CASSHLVWSGANVLTF.

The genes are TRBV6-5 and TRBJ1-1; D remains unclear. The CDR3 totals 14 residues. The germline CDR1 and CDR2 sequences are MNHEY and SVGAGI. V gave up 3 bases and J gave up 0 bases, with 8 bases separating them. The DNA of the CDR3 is TGTGCCAGCAGTTATCGATCCATGAACACTGAAGCTTTCTTT. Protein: CASSYRSMNTEAFF.

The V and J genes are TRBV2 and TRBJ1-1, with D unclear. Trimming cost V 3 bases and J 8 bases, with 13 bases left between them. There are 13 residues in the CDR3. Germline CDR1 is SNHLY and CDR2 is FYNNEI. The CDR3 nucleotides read TGTGCCAGCAGTGAGGTCGGGATGAGAGAAGCTTTCTTT. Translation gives CASSEVGMREAFF.

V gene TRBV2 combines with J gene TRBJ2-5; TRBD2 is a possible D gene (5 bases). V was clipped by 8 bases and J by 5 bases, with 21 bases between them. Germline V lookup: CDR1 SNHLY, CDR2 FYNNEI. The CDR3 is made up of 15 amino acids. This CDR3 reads CASLRTRPISETQYF. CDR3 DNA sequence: TGTGCCAGCTTACGTACTAGACCCATTTCCGAGACCCAGTACTTC.

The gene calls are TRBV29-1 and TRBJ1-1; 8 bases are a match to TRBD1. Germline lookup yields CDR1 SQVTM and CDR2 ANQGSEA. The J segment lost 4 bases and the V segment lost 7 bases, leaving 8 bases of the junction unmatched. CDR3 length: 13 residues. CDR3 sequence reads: CSGHRGGITEAFF. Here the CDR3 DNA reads TGCAGCGGCCACAGGGGGGGGATCACTGAAGCTTTCTTT.

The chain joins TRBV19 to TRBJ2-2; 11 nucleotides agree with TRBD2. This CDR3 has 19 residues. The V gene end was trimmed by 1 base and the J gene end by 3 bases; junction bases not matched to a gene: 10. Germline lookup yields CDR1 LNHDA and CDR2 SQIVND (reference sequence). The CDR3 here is CASSIVDLAGGPDTGELFF. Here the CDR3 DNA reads TGTGCCAGTAGTATAGTAGACTTAGCGGGGGGGCCGGACACCGGGGAGCTGTTTTTT.

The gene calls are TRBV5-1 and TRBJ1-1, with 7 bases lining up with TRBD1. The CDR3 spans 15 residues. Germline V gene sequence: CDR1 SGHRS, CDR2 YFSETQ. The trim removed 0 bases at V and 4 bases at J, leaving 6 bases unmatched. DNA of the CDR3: TGCGCCAGCAGCTTGGTCCGTACAGGGGCCACTGAAGCTTTCTTT. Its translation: CASSLVRTGATEAFF.

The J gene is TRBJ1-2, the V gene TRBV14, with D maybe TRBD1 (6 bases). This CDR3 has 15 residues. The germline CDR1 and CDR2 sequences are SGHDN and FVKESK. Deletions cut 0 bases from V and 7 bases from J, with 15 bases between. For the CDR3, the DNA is TGTGCCAGCAGCCAAGAATTGGCAGGGACAAGTGGCTACACCTTC. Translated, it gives CASSQELAGTSGYTF.